These T cell receptor beta chains were read from a single sample in a study of CD8 T cells in ankylosing spondylitis. From the 5' RACE reads, TCRdb called clonotypes with MiXCR, one entry per CDR3 protein. This table holds roughly 230,000 distinct CDR3 sequences, 18% found once. The sequenced material came from blood, either unsorted or a sorted T cell fraction (not recorded which). Receptors originate from a male donor with ankylosing spondylitis or in good health (not recorded which). Each CDR3 is given without its conserved first and last residue. Size is stated for part of the rows, as once, few or many counts, or as a class when the clone is expanded.

clone_size | v_call | cdr3_aa
. | TRBV12-3/TRBV12-4 | ASSLVGHRLSSTDTQY
many | TRBV29-1 | SVAGGNYGYT
few | TRBV4-2 | ASSQEEGASYNEQF
. | TRBV14 | ASSQFGLNTGELF
. | TRBV29-1 | SAPRGSEAF
. | TRBV21-1 | ASSKESVREETQY
. | TRBV4-3 | ASSPRGGYEQY
few | TRBV4-1 | ASSQDTAGSLALGTDTQY
. | TRBV4-3 | ASSQDLATRGPEQF
many | TRBV20-1 | SARDWQRDYNEQF
few | TRBV7-6 | ASSPGAGYEQY
many | TRBV29-1 | SGRQAYNEQF
. | TRBV7-3 | ASSFGPSGSTGELF
. | TRBV3-1 | ASSLPLPTSGRSTDTQY
. | TRBV20-1 | SARPAGVGPLYEQY
. | TRBV5-6 | ASSLAGNSGEQY
few | TRBV7-9 | ASSSIPGELF
. | TRBV7-8 | ASSPDPTPYEQY
few | TRBV2 | ASSEAQSLAGETQY
once | TRBV3-1 | ASSPGTGGFYKQY
many | TRBV5-6 | ASSLGGQESTEAF
many | TRBV27 | ASSARNEKLF
few | TRBV14 | ASSSPLSGWDEQY
few | TRBV5-1 | ASSPQQGGDYEQY
few | TRBV7-8 | ASSHRDTGELF
. | TRBV4-1 | ASSQRGDFDEQY
many | TRBV15 | ATSRDRASANTGELF
few | TRBV6-4 | ASSDGTSGPDTQY
. | TRBV3-1 | ASSQVSAGELF
few | TRBV12-3/TRBV12-4 | ASSLEFEQY
. | TRBV20-1 | SASGSGTDTQY
few | TRBV5-6 | ASQLAGGLETQY
. | TRBV20-1 | SKRGDRGWDKQF
. | TRBV7-9 | ASSLALFDNEQF
few | TRBV6-5 | ASTFGDEQY
. | TRBV7-3 | ASSLLAGAPYNEQF
. | TRBV18 | ASSPEEETQY
. | TRBV6-5 | ASSYSWTYLRADGDTQY
. | TRBV9 | ASSVDSSYPEAF
few | TRBV6-1 | ASSLWTSGDTDTQY
. | TRBV29-1 | SVAHGRGEYEQY
. | TRBV5-5 | ASSLYSQGVAEQY
few | TRBV6-1 | ASSPPQDETKNIQY
. | TRBV6-1 | ASSADRTFNEKLF
. | TRBV6-5 | ASSYSGRRTEAF
few | TRBV20-1 | SASQGGVELF
few | TRBV4-1 | ASRNTVHSGETQY
many | TRBV12-3/TRBV12-4 | ASSFSGGGYGYT
few | TRBV20-1 | SARGSGESYETQY
. | TRBV11-2 | ASSLASGARGHEQY
many | TRBV7-2 | ASSSRQTPYEQY
few | TRBV6-1 | ASSMRNRGSYEQY
few | TRBV29-1 | SVEDLTDQPEQF
. | TRBV20-1 | SAGPGQGSYEQY